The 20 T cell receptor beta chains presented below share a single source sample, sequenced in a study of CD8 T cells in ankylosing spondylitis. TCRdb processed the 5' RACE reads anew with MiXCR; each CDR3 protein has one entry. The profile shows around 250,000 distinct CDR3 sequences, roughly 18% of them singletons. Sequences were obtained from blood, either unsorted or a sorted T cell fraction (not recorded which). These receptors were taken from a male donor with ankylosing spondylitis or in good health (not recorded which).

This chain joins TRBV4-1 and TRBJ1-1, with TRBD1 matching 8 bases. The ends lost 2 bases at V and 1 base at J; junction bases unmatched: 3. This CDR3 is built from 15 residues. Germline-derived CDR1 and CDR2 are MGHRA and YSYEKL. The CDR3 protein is CASSQRQGTNTEAFF. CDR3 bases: TGCGCCAGCAGCCAACGACAGGGGACGAACACTGAAGCTTTCTTT.

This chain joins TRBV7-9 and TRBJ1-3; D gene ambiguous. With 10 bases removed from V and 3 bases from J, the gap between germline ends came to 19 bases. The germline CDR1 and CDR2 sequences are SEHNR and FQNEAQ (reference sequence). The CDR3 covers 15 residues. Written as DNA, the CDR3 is TGTGCCACCTCCTCCCACGGCACCCTTGGAAACACCATATATTTT. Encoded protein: CATSSHGTLGNTIYF.

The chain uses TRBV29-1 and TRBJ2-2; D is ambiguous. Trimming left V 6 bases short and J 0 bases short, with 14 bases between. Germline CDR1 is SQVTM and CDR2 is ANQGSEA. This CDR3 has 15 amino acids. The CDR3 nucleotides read TGCAGCGTCCACCGCGAGGACGCGAACACCGGGGAGCTGTTTTTT. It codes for CSVHREDANTGELFF.

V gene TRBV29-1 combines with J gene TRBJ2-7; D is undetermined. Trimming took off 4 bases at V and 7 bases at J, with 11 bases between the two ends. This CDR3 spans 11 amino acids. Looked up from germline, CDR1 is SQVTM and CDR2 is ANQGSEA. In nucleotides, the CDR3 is TGCAGCGTTGCGATCCATCAAGAGCAGTACTTC. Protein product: CSVAIHQEQYF.

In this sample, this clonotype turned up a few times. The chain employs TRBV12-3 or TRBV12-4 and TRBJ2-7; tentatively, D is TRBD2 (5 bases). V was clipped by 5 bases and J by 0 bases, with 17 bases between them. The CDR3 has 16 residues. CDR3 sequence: CASSTQAATSSYEQYF. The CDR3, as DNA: TGTGCCAGCAGTACCCAAGCGGCAACGAGCTCCTACGAGCAGTACTTC.

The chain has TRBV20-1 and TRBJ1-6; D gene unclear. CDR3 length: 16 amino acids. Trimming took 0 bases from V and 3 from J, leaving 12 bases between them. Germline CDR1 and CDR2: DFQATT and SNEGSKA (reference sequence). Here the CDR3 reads CSARDTRVDYNSPLHF. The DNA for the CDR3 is TGCAGTGCTAGAGATACCCGGGTGGACTATAATTCACCCCTCCACTTT.

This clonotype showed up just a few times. The CDR3 coding sequence is TGTGCCAGCAGGTCCAAAGCGGGAGTCCTAGAGACCCAGTACTTC. As protein: CASRSKAGVLETQYF. The chain is built from TRBV7-9 and TRBJ2-5, with TRBD2 identical over 8 bases. The CDR3 contains 15 residues. Germline V lookup: CDR1 SEHNR, CDR2 FQNEAQ (reference sequence). V shed 6 bases, J shed 4 bases, and the junction held 10 bases outside the gene matches.

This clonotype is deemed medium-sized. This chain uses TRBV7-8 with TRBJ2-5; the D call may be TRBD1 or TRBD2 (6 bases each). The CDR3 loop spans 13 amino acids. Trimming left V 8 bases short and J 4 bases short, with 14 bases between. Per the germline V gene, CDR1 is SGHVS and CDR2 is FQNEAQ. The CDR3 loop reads CASWDGGGETQYF. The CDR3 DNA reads TGTGCCAGCTGGGACGGAGGGGGAGAGACCCAGTACTTC.

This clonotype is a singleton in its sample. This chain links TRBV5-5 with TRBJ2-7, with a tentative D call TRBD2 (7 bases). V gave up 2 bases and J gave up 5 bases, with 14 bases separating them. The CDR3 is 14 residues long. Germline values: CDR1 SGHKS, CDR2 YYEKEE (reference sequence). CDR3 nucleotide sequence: TGTGCCAGCAGCTTCGGAGGGGGGGTGGACGAGCAGTACTTC. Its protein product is CASSFGGGVDEQYF.

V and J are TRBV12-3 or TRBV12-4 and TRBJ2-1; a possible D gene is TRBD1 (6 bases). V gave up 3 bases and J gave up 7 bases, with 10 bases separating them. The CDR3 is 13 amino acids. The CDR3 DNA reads TGTGCCAGCAGTTTGATCAGGGGTAATGAGCAGTTCTTC. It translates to CASSLIRGNEQFF.

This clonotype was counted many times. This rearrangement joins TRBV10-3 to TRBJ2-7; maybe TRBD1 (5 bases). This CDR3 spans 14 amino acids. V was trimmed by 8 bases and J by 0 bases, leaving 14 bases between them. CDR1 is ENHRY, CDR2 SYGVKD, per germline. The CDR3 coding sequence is TGTGCCATCTCAGGCAGGGATAGCTCCTACGAGCAGTACTTC. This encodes CAISGRDSSYEQYF.

CDR3 in DNA: TGTGCCAGCAGTTATATAGGAGAGGGATTATACTACGAGCAGTACTTC. As protein: CASSYIGEGLYYEQYF. The chain is built from TRBV6-2 or TRBV6-3 and TRBJ2-7, with D perhaps TRBD2 (5 bases). V was clipped by 3 bases and J by 3 bases, with 18 bases between them. The CDR3 is 16 residues long. The V gene's germline CDR1 is MNHEY and CDR2 SVGEGT.

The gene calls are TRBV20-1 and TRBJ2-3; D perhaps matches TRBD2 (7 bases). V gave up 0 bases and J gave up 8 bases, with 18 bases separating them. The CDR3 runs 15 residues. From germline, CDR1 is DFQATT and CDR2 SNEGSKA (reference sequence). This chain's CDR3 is CSARDRWGRGVTQYF. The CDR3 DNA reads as TGCAGTGCTAGAGATAGATGGGGGAGGGGGGTTACGCAGTATTTT.

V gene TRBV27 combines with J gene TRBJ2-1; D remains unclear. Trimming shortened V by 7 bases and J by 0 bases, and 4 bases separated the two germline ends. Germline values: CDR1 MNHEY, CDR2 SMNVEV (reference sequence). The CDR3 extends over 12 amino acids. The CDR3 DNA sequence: TGTGCCAGCAAGAGCTCCTACAATGAGCAGTTCTTC. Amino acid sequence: CASKSSYNEQFF.

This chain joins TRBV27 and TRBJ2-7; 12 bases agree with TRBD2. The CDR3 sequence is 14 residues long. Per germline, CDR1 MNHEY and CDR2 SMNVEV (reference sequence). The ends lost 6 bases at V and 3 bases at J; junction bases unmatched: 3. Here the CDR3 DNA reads TGTGCCAGCAGCGGGACTAGCGGGTTCTACGAGCAGTACTTC. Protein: CASSGTSGFYEQYF.

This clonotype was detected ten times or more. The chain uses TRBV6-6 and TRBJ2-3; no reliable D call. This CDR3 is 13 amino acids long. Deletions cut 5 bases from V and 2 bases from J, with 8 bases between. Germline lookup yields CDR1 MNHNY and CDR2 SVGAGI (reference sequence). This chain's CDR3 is CASSRRPTDTQYF. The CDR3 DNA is TGTGCCAGCAGTCGCCGCCCCACAGATACGCAGTATTTT.

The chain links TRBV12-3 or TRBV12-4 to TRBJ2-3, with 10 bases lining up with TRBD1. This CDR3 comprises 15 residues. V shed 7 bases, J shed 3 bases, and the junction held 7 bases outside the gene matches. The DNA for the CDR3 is TGTGCCAGCACAGGCCGACAGGGGGCAACAGATACGCAGTATTTT. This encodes CASTGRQGATDTQYF.

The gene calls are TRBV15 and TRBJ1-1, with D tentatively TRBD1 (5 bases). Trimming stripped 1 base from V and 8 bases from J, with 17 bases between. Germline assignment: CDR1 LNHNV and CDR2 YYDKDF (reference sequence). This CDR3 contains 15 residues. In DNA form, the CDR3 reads TGTGCCACCAGCAGAGTCGGATCAGGGAATGCAGAAGCTTTCTTT. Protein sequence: CATSRVGSGNAEAFF.

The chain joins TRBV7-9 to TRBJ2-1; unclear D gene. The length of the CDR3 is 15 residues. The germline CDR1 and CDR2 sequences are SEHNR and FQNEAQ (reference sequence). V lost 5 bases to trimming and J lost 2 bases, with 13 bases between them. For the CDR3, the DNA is TGTGCCAGCAGCGGAGTCGCGAGTACCTACAATGAGCAGTTCTTC. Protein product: CASSGVASTYNEQFF.

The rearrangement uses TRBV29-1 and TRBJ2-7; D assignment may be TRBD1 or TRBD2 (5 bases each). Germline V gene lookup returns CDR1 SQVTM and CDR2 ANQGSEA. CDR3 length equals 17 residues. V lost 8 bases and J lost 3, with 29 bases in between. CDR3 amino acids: CSTSGPQPNGVLYEQYF. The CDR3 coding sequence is TGCAGCACCTCGGGGCCCCAGCCAAACGGCGTCCTCTACGAGCAGTACTTC.